Each of the 22 T cell receptor beta chains below was sequenced from the same sample in a study of OX40 agonist ivuxolimab in advanced cancers. The method was immunoSEQ multiplex PCR; TCRdb's version includes in-frame clones alone and lacks a portion of them. Among roughly 90,000 clones listed, 75% to 90% were seen once. The source material was CD4+ or CD8+ T cells sorted from blood, sampled in a trial of the OX40 agonist ivuxolimab. These TCRs come from an adult with an advanced solid tumor such as melanoma, head and neck, liver or kidney cancer.

The chain couples TRBV7-3 to TRBJ2-2; 9 nucleotides line up with TRBD1. V was pared by 0 bases and J by 4 bases, with 15 bases of the junction left unmatched. The CDR3 sequence is 20 residues long. The germline CDR1 and CDR2 sequences are SGHTA and FQGTGA. DNA for the CDR3: TGTGCCAGCAGCTTAACCCCGTTCAGCCTGACAGGGGGACTCACCGGGGAGCTGTTTTTT. Residues: CASSLTPFSLTGGLTGELFF. Full variable domain (outside the CDR3, taken from reference TRBV7-3 and TRBJ2-2): GAGVSQTPSNKVTEKGKYVELRCDPISGHTALYWYRQSLGQGPEFLIYFQGTGAADDSGLPNDRFFAVRPEGSVSTLKIQRTERGDSAVYLCASSLTPFSLTGGLTGELFFGEGSRLTVL.

The chain uses TRBV7-9 and TRBJ2-2; D is possibly TRBD1 or TRBD2 (5 bases each). This CDR3 is 15 amino acids long. V lost 2 bases, J lost 6 bases, and 13 bases lay in between. Germline CDR1 SEHNR, CDR2 FQNEAQ (reference sequence). CDR3 in amino acids: CASSLHGDPSGELFF. The CDR3 coding sequence is TGTGCCAGCAGCTTACATGGGGACCCGTCCGGGGAGCTGTTTTTT.

The J gene is TRBJ2-7, the V gene TRBV6-5; 12 nucleotides agree with TRBD2. The CDR3 runs 15 residues. Germline loops: CDR1 MNHEY, CDR2 SVGAGI. Trimming removed 0 bases from V and 11 bases from J; junction bases left unmatched: 8. The CDR3 coding sequence is TGTGCCAGCAGTTACTCTAGCCTAGCGGGGGGGCGGAAGTACGTC. Its protein is CASSYSSLAGGRKYV.

This chain links TRBV6-6 with TRBJ1-2; 7 bases line up with TRBD1. V lost 5 bases, J lost 1 base, and 1 base stayed unmatched. Germline CDR1 is MNHNY and CDR2 is SVGAGI (reference sequence). The CDR3 has 13 amino acids. The CDR3 region is CASSRDSNYGYTF. The CDR3 DNA reads as TGTGCCAGCAGTCGGGACAGTAACTATGGCTACACCTTC.

V is TRBV28 and J is TRBJ1-1; no definite D call. V dropped 1 base and J dropped 1 base, with 10 bases sitting between them. This CDR3 contains 15 residues. Germline-derived CDR1 and CDR2 are MDHEN and SYDVKM. In nucleotides, the CDR3 is TGTGCCAGCAGTTTATTGAGATCGGGGAACACTGAAGCTTTCTTT. It codes for CASSLLRSGNTEAFF.

The rearrangement links TRBV5-1 to TRBJ1-5; 8 bases map to TRBD1. The germline CDR1 and CDR2 sequences are SGHRS and YFSETQ. The junction had 4 bases not matched to a gene; V was cut back by 5 bases and J by 3 bases. CDR3 length equals 14 residues. CDR3 in amino acids: CASRLTGDNQPQHF. The CDR3 nucleotides read TGCGCCAGCAGGCTGACAGGGGACAATCAGCCCCAGCATTTT.

This clone was detected only once. V is TRBV11-1 and J is TRBJ1-1; no firm D call. Germline V CDR1 and CDR2: SGHAT, FQDESV (reference sequence). V was trimmed by 3 bases and J by 0 bases, leaving 8 bases between them. This CDR3 has 14 residues. Here the CDR3 DNA reads TGTGCCAGCAGCTTTGGGATTATGAACACTGAAGCTTTCTTT. The encoded protein is CASSFGIMNTEAFF.

This chain joins TRBV7-2 and TRBJ2-2, with D possibly matching TRBD1 (5 bases). The CDR3 runs 14 residues. Trimming took off 4 bases at V and 3 bases at J, with 9 bases between the two ends. The germline gives CDR1 SGHTA, CDR2 FQGNSA. CDR3 protein: CASSSTAYTGELFF. The CDR3 region has the DNA TGTGCCAGCAGCTCGACAGCTTACACCGGGGAGCTGTTTTTT.

There are a few counts of this clone. The chain couples TRBV18 to TRBJ1-1, with D possibly being TRBD1 (6 bases). This CDR3 contains 14 residues. V was pared by 6 bases and J by 3 bases, with 14 bases between. CDR1 KGHSH and CDR2 LQKENI come from the germline V gene. CDR3 DNA sequence: TGTGCCAGCTCGCAATCAGGGGCGTACACTGAAGCTTTCTTT. Translated: CASSQSGAYTEAFF.

This chain uses TRBV9 with TRBJ2-3, with a weak D call TRBD1 (6 bases). Trimming stripped 2 bases from V and 4 bases from J, with 20 bases between. Germline V gene data show CDR1 as SGDLS and CDR2 as YYNGEE. The CDR3 loop spans 17 amino acids. CDR3 amino acids: CASSVLLNRDRADTQYF. CDR3 in DNA: TGTGCCAGCAGCGTCCTTCTGAACAGGGACCGCGCAGATACGCAGTATTTT.

This clone was seen only once. The rearrangement links TRBV6-1 to TRBJ1-1; the D gene is possibly TRBD1 (5 bases). Between the trimmed V and J ends, which lost 6 bases and 0 bases, there was a span of 11 bases. The length of the CDR3 is 14 residues. The germline CDR1 and CDR2 sequences are MNHNS and SASEGT. CDR3 in amino acids: CASRFRALNTEAFF. The CDR3 nucleotides read TGTGCCAGCAGATTCAGGGCATTGAACACTGAAGCTTTCTTT.

The genes are TRBV6-1 and TRBJ1-3; possible D gene TRBD1, 5 bases. The CDR3 has 16 amino acids. V shed 2 bases and J shed 0 bases, with 11 bases lying between them. The germline V gene has CDR1 MNHNS and CDR2 SASEGT. CDR3 DNA sequence: TGTGCCAGCAGTGAAATTGTGGGACTCTCTGGAAACACCATATATTTT. Translated, it gives CASSEIVGLSGNTIYF.

V and J are TRBV6-1 and TRBJ2-7; the D gene is possibly TRBD2 (6 bases). Germline V gene lookup returns CDR1 MNHNS and CDR2 SASEGT. CDR3 length: 13 residues. V lost 3 bases and J 5 bases, leaving 11 bases between the germline ends. CDR3 sequence: CASSEPGRNEQYF. CDR3 bases: TGTGCCAGCAGTGAGCCAGGGAGGAACGAGCAGTACTTC.

J is TRBJ2-7 and V is TRBV5-1; D gene ambiguous. Germline CDR1 SGHRS, CDR2 YFSETQ. The CDR3 extends over 12 amino acids. The V end was cut by 2 bases, the J end by 2 bases, with 5 bases between. The CDR3 sequence: CASSFQPYEQYF. The CDR3 nucleotides read TGCGCCAGCAGCTTTCAACCCTACGAGCAGTACTTC.

The chain carries TRBV23-1 and TRBJ1-2; tentative D call: TRBD1 (5 bases). TRBV23-1 is known as an ORF, though its function is uncertain. This CDR3 has 13 amino acids. In nucleotides, the CDR3 is TGCGCGCGAGGCACGGGGGGGAACTATGGCTACACCTTC. Its translation: CARGTGGNYGYTF.

The rearrangement joins TRBV7-2 to TRBJ1-3; 7 nucleotides line up with TRBD1. The V gene's germline CDR1 is SGHTA and CDR2 FQGNSA. This CDR3 spans 15 amino acids. After removal of 5 bases from V and 2 bases from J, the junction contained 6 bases not matched to a gene. Written as DNA, the CDR3 is TGTGCCAGCAGCGCAAGTGACAGGGCTGGAAACACCATATATTTT. Translated: CASSASDRAGNTIYF. Full variable domain (outside the CDR3, taken from reference TRBV7-2 and TRBJ1-3): GAGVSQSPSNKVTEKGKDVELRCDPISGHTALYWYRQSLGQGLEFLIYFQGNSAPDKSGLPSDRFSAERTGGSVSTLTIQRTQQEDSAVYLCASSASDRAGNTIYFGEGSWLTVV.

This chain connects TRBV28 to TRBJ1-2; D is possibly TRBD1 (5 bases). In germline, CDR1 is MDHEN, CDR2 SYDVKM. The V gene lost 0 bases and the J gene lost 4 bases, with 12 bases spanning the gap. CDR3 size: 15 residues. The CDR3 region has the DNA TGTGCCAGCAGTTTATGGACTGAAGGGGCCTATGGCTACACCTTC. It is translated as CASSLWTEGAYGYTF.

J is TRBJ2-1 and V is TRBV28; TRBD2 matches 11 bases. The CDR3 runs to 15 residues. Losses at the gene ends were 5 bases for V and 8 bases for J; bases not matched to a gene: 8. Germline V lookup: CDR1 MDHEN, CDR2 SYDVKM. CDR3 region: CASSPTSGMVYEQFF. The DNA for the CDR3 is TGTGCCAGCAGTCCGACTAGCGGGATGGTCTATGAGCAGTTCTTC.

In its sample, this clone was seen a few times. This chain links TRBV4-2 with TRBJ1-2, with D perhaps matching TRBD1 (5 bases). There are 13 residues in the CDR3. From germline, CDR1 is LGHNA and CDR2 YNFKEQ. V dropped 6 bases and J dropped 2 bases, with 10 bases sitting between them. This CDR3 is CASSGTSNYGYTF. DNA of the CDR3: TGTGCCAGCAGTGGGACCTCCAACTATGGCTACACCTTC.

This chain uses TRBV7-9 with TRBJ2-5, with D maybe TRBD2 (6 bases). The CDR3 is made up of 14 amino acids. V dropped 1 base and J dropped 2 bases, with 8 bases sitting between them. The V gene's germline CDR1 is SEHNR and CDR2 FQNEAQ (reference sequence). CDR3 coding DNA: TGTGCCAGCAGCTTAGTCGGGGGACAAGAGACCCAGTACTTC. Protein product: CASSLVGGQETQYF.

This clone was picked up a small number of times. The CDR3 nucleotides read TGTGCCAGCTCACCTGCTCCGCCGGGACAGGGCGCCTACGAGCAGTACTTC. This translates into CASSPAPPGQGAYEQYF. The chain combines TRBV18 with TRBJ2-7; 9 nucleotides match TRBD1. CDR1 and CDR2 from the germline V gene are KGHSH and LQKENI. The V segment lost 3 bases and the J segment 2 bases; nucleotides outside the gene matches: 11. The CDR3 is 17 residues long.

This chain links TRBV5-1 with TRBJ2-3; D unclear. In germline, CDR1 is SGHRS, CDR2 YFSETQ. Deletions cut 0 bases from V and 4 bases from J, with 12 bases between. This CDR3 comprises 15 residues. In DNA, the CDR3 is TGCGCCAGCAGCTTGGGTAGTATGTCGGCAGATACGCAGTATTTT. This gives the protein CASSLGSMSADTQYF. Full variable domain (outside the CDR3, taken from reference TRBV5-1 and TRBJ2-3): KAGVTQTPRYLIKTRGQQVTLSCSPISGHRSVSWYQQTPGQGLQFLFEYFSETQRNKGNFPGRFSGRQFSNSRSEMNVSTLELGDSALYLCASSLGSMSADTQYFGPGTRLTVL.